Included here is one TCR beta chain sequence, with context. Its binding antigen is unknown. Since a much larger clone is just one base distant, this may be a read error. The germline V gene supplies CDR1 MNHEY and CDR2 SVGAGI. From the cysteine through the phenylalanine, the CDR3 covers 15 amino acids. The kept DNA is CDR3 alone, 45 bases in frame from the first base. The data belong to a study of blood T cells in healthy people across ages (dated by TCRdb to about 2015). Turning to the overall study: Template switching captured roughly one uniquely barcoded TCR beta cDNA molecule per two T cells in model experiments. The study measured age-related changes in TCR beta repertoire diversity using deep sequencing normalized with unique cDNA molecular identifiers. The donors were divided into four age groups: young (average around 16 years), middle-aged (about 39), aged (around 67) and long-lived (roughly 82). To avoid experimental bias, donors of different ages were spread randomly across the sequencing lanes. For two donors (one aged 18 to 29 and one aged 80 or older), the study analyzed two additional independent replicas of 1 million unique cDNA reads from the same blood draw. The investigation overall reported the following: Compared with the aged group, more naive CD4+ T cells, fewer expanded clones and increased TCR diversity were shown by the long-lived group, suggesting age selection. A strong correlation was found between observed TCR beta diversity and the percentage of naive T cells measured by flow cytometry. Conclusive comparison of naive and antigen-experienced compartments was prevented by the profiling of bulk unsorted PBMCs. Estimates of total diversity based on one million sequenced T cells were regarded as lower bounds and as underestimates. As age increased, observed TCR beta diversity per million T cells dropped in a roughly linear way, and a significant reduction was already evident by age 40. Because donor CMV infection status was unknown, age-related changes in expanded clonotypes were potentially confounded.

The donors were some 36 Caucasian individuals from Russia, aged 6 to 90 years, who were systemically healthy. Around 10 milliliters of peripheral blood were collected from each donor into EDTA-treated Vacutainer tubes. Ficoll-Paque density-gradient centrifugation was used to isolate PBMCs, with at least 6.5 million obtained per sample. Total RNA was extracted from PBMCs with Trizol reagent, with at least 5.5 micrograms obtained per sample. For every donor, flow cytometry on a PBMC aliquot measured the percentage of naive CD45RAhigh/CD27high T cells. Preparation of the library involved 5' RACE. Data came from an Illumina HiSeq 2500. A second PCR of roughly 6 to 11 cycles was run with a J-beta primer mix and a sample-barcoded 5' primer. A unique molecular identifier was introduced onto each TCR beta cDNA molecule by a template-switch 5' adaptor carrying 12 random nucleotides. Each sample yielded at least 2.5 million CDR3-containing paired-end reads. First-strand cDNA synthesis was performed from all RNA using the Mint cDNA synthesis kit, with priming by a TRBC-specific oligonucleotide. All cDNA was treated with uracil-DNA glycosylase and then went through a first 18-cycle PCR with the universal primers M1SS and BC2_uni_R. Turning to the authors' computational methods: Each sample was normalized by randomly selecting 1 million high-quality reads, each carrying a distinct molecular identifier. Reads sharing molecular identifiers were discarded rather than binned into consensus sequences. MiTCR, run with a Q25 quality threshold and the strictest error-elimination algorithm, handled CDR3 identification, clonotype clustering and error correction. A nonparametric unseen species model with Euler transformation was used to estimate a lower bound on total TCR beta diversity. The raw public data were reprocessed by TCRdb itself: fastp quality trimming at Q25, MiXCR clonotype calling, in-frame beta chains only. Each CDR3 protein gets just one entry, which takes the most common genes and DNA from the rows behind it. The V and J calls follow TCRdb's processing rather than the paper's. Across this sample there are 710,000 or so distinct CDR3 sequences, with 32% seen only once. Approximately 15% of the sample is held by the ten biggest clonotypes.

Rearrangement joined TRBV6-5 to TRBJ1-4, and TRBD1 matches 9 of the central bases. This TCR derives from a woman at least 80 years old in good health. Donor details come from another sample of the same person, matched by shared clones. Sequencing input: blood. The CDR3 corresponds to CASSSLGTGNEKRFF. The nucleotide sequence is given as TGTGCCAGCAGTTCGCTCGGGACAGGGAATGAAAAACGGTTTTTT.